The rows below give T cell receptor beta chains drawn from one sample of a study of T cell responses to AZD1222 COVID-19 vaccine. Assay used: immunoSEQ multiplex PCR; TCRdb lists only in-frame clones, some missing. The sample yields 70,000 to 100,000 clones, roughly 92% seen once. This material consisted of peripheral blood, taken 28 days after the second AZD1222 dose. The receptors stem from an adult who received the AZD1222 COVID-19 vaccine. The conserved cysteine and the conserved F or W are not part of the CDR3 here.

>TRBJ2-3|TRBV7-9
ASSLVGGITDTQY
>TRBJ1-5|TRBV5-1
ASSLGAGGDQPQH
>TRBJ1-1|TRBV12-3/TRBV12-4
ASSQPQGRAF
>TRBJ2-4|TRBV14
ASSQTRGQAKKGLAKNIQY
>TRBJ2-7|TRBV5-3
ARSLTPGTYEQY
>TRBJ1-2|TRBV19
ASSTTVDLGYT
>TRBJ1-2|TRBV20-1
SAKPYGYT
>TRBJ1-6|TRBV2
ASSELYNSPLH
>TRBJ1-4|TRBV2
ASTPQGAPNEKLF
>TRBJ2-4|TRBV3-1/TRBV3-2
ASSLGQREAKNIQY
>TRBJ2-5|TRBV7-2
ASSFSGGRETQY
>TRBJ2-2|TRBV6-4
ASRGQGYTGELF
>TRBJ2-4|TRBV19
ASSTERTTPNIQY
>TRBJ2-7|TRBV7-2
ASSPQGRLAGNYEQY
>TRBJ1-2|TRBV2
ASTKRGQGEGYT
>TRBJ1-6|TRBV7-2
ASSLSNSPLH
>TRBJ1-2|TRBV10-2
ATSSGKGGYGYT
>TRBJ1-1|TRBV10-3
AISEQGRSNTEAF
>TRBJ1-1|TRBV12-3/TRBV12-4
ATGPKDTEAF
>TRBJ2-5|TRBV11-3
ASSLGGVAETQY
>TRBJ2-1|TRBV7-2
ASSLLVHQYNEQF
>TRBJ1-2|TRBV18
ASSSWGASGYT
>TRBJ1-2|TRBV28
ASTPRRRLSYGYT
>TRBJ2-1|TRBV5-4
ASSLTNEQF
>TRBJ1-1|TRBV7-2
ASSLHRGGGNTEAF
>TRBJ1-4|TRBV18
ASSPGTANEKLF
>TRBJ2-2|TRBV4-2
ASSQVQGAKAPNTGELF
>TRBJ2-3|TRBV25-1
ASSPGGGGTDTQY
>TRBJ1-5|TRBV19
ASSISHIGGGSHQPQH
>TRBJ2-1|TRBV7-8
ASSLGRTYSYNEQF